The 18 T cell receptor beta chains below come from one sample, sequenced in a study of cytomegalovirus exposure and HLA in healthy donors. The method was immunoSEQ multiplex PCR; TCRdb's version includes in-frame clones alone and lacks a portion of them. The table includes tens of thousands of clones, around 94% detected once. The specimen was PBMCs. The source of these receptors is a woman in her late teens or twenties in good health and CMV-seropositive.

This chain joins TRBV6-1 and TRBJ1-1; TRBD1 agrees at 10 bases. Germline V gene data show CDR1 as MNHNS and CDR2 as SASEGT. V lost 6 bases, J lost 5 bases, and 6 bases stayed unmatched. The CDR3 sequence is 14 residues long. As DNA, the CDR3 is TGTGCCAGCAGGGGCCCGGACAGGGGGACTGAAGCTTTCTTT. This codes for CASRGPDRGTEAFF.

The chain couples TRBV27 to TRBJ2-7, with 7 bases fitting TRBD1. Germline V gene data show CDR1 as MNHEY and CDR2 as SMNVEV (reference sequence). The CDR3 is 12 residues long. Trimming at V came to 5 bases and at J to 6 bases, leaving 4 bases not matched to a gene. CDR3 protein: CASSGRQGEQYF. The CDR3 region has the DNA TGTGCCAGCAGTGGGAGACAGGGCGAGCAGTACTTC.

The V call is TRBV4-1, the J call TRBJ2-7; 9 nucleotides line up with TRBD1. The germline CDR1 and CDR2 sequences are MGHRA and YSYEKL. Trimming removed 3 bases from V and 3 bases from J; junction bases left unmatched: 6. The CDR3 sequence is 15 residues long. The CDR3 DNA is TGCGCCAGCAGCCAGATTCGGGGACAGGGCTACGAGCAGTACTTC. Amino acid sequence: CASSQIRGQGYEQYF.

The chain recombines TRBV28 with TRBJ1-6, with 9 bases that match TRBD1. From germline, CDR1 is MDHEN and CDR2 SYDVKM. Trimming cost V 5 bases and J 7 bases; bases outside gene matches: 9. This CDR3 has 16 amino acids. CDR3 DNA: TGTGCCAGCAGTCACAGGGGGCCCATGAGGAATTCACCCCTCCACTTT. This encodes CASSHRGPMRNSPLHF.

The chain combines TRBV7-2 with TRBJ2-3; no definite D call. The CDR3 is 13 amino acids. V was pared by 5 bases and J by 5 bases, with 11 bases between. Germline CDR1 and CDR2: SGHTA and FQGNSA. The DNA of the CDR3 is TGTGCCAGCAGCCAATGGTCCAGAGATACGCAGTATTTT. This codes for CASSQWSRDTQYF.

The V gene is TRBV28, the J gene TRBJ1-1; D may be TRBD1 (5 bases). The V end lost 5 bases, the J end lost 1 base, and 20 bases lay between the germline ends. The CDR3 loop spans 17 amino acids. CDR1 MDHEN and CDR2 SYDVKM come from the germline V gene. This chain's CDR3 is CASSPLHGGPSNTEAFF. The DNA for the CDR3 is TGTGCCAGCAGTCCCCTTCACGGGGGACCTTCGAACACTGAAGCTTTCTTT.

The V call is TRBV4-2, the J call TRBJ2-1, with 9 bases fitting TRBD2. CDR1 LGHNA and CDR2 YNFKEQ come from the germline V gene. This CDR3 spans 15 amino acids. The V gene end was trimmed by 1 base and the J gene end by 4 bases; junction bases not matched to a gene: 2. CDR3 coding DNA: TGTGCCAGCAGCCAAGGGACTAGCGAGTACAATGAGCAGTTCTTC. Protein: CASSQGTSEYNEQFF.

V is TRBV9 and J is TRBJ2-1; possibly TRBD1 for D (6 bases). The germline gives CDR1 SGDLS, CDR2 YYNGEE. V lost 0 bases to trimming and J lost 10 bases, with 11 bases between them. This CDR3 has 13 residues. CDR3 in DNA: TGTGCCAGCAGCGTAGTAGGGGGAAGGGAGCAGTTCTTC. Amino acids: CASSVVGGREQFF.

The chain couples TRBV11-2 to TRBJ2-7; unclear D gene. V lost 0 bases and J lost 3, with 12 bases in between. This CDR3 has 15 amino acids. CDR1 is SGHAT and CDR2 is FQNNGV in the germline V gene. The CDR3 protein is CASSLDLVRIYEQYF. CDR3 nucleotide sequence: TGTGCCAGCAGCTTAGATCTGGTCAGAATCTACGAGCAGTACTTC.

V is TRBV25-1 and J is TRBJ1-6; the D gene is possibly TRBD1 (5 bases). CDR3 length: 14 residues. The V gene's germline CDR1 is MGHDK and CDR2 SYGVNS. V was cut by 7 bases and J by 7 bases, with 14 bases left in between. The CDR3 region has the DNA TGTGCCAGCACCGGGACTGGGACGAATTCACCCCTCCACTTT. Encoded protein: CASTGTGTNSPLHF. Using reference TRBV25-1 and TRBJ1-6 for the parts outside the CDR3, the full variable domain is EADIYQTPRYLVIGTGKKITLECSQTMGHDKMYWYQQDPGMELHLIHYSYGVNSTEKGDLSSESTVSRIRTEHFPLTLESARPSHTSQYLCASTGTGTNSPLHFGNGTRLTVT.

The chain carries TRBV7-9 and TRBJ2-3; 11 bases line up with TRBD2. CDR3 size: 19 residues. Germline values: CDR1 SEHNR, CDR2 FQNEAQ (reference sequence). V shed 1 base, J shed 2 bases, and the junction held 11 bases outside the gene matches. In nucleotides, the CDR3 is TGTGCCAGCAGCTTAGGTCGTGCTAGCGGGAGGAATATCACAGATACGCAGTATTTT. The encoded protein is CASSLGRASGRNITDTQYF.

This sequence joins TRBV2 and TRBJ1-4; 7 positions agree with TRBD1. Trimming at V came to 3 bases and at J to 8 bases, leaving 6 bases not matched to a gene. Germline assignment: CDR1 SNHLY and CDR2 FYNNEI. The CDR3 has 14 residues. CDR3 sequence: CASSEHQGGEKLFF. In nucleotides, the CDR3 is TGTGCCAGCAGTGAGCACCAGGGGGGAGAAAAACTGTTTTTT.

This rearrangement joins TRBV9 to TRBJ2-3, with 13 bases that match TRBD2. Germline CDR1 SGDLS, CDR2 YYNGEE. Losses at the gene ends were 0 bases for V and 2 bases for J; bases not matched to a gene: 12. The CDR3 runs to 20 residues. The CDR3 DNA is TGTGCCAGCAGCGTAGCAGGGGGACTAGCGGGACTACTGAACACAGATACGCAGTATTTT. It encodes CASSVAGGLAGLLNTDTQYF.

The CDR3, as DNA: TGCGCCAGCAGCCAACTAGGGGCCACTGAAGCTTTCTTT. Protein product: CASSQLGATEAFF. The chain uses TRBV4-1 and TRBJ1-1, with D possibly being TRBD1 (5 bases). V lost 2 bases and J lost 4, with 8 bases in between. Per the germline V gene, CDR1 is MGHRA and CDR2 is YSYEKL. This CDR3 spans 13 amino acids.

The gene calls are TRBV2 and TRBJ1-6, with D hard to call. This CDR3 comprises 12 residues. Germline lookup yields CDR1 SNHLY and CDR2 FYNNEI. The germline V and J ends were trimmed by 4 bases and 5 bases, with 3 bases remaining between them. CDR3 sequence reads: CASSGNNSPLHF. CDR3 nucleotides: TGTGCCAGCAGTGGTAATAATTCACCCCTCCACTTT.

This clone was observed once. The chain carries TRBV9 and TRBJ1-2; 7 bases line up with TRBD1. Per the germline V gene, CDR1 is SGDLS and CDR2 is YYNGEE. With V trimmed by 3 bases and J by 4 bases, 9 bases remained unmatched. The CDR3 has 15 residues. The CDR3 DNA follows: TGTGCCAGCAGCGCACGGACAGGTTTTGGCTATGGCTACACCTTC. Protein: CASSARTGFGYGYTF.

This clone came up once. The chain joins TRBV6-5 to TRBJ1-2; maybe TRBD1 (6 bases). The V gene lost 5 bases and the J gene lost 4 bases, with 14 bases spanning the gap. Germline V lookup: CDR1 MNHEY, CDR2 SVGAGI. The CDR3 has 14 amino acids. This CDR3 reads CASSEGGSRYGYTF. The CDR3 coding sequence is TGTGCCAGCAGTGAAGGGGGATCTCGCTATGGCTACACCTTC.

J is TRBJ2-5 and V is TRBV5-1; D is possibly TRBD1 (5 bases). The V and J ends lost 3 bases and 4 bases respectively, with 10 bases between them. The germline CDR1 and CDR2 sequences are SGHRS and YFSETQ. This CDR3 has 13 residues. CDR3 coding DNA: TGCGCCAGCAGCTCAGGGCCTCGAGAGACCCAGTACTTC. This gives the protein CASSSGPRETQYF. Looking up the rest from reference TRBV5-1 and TRBJ2-5 gives the full variable domain: KAGVTQTPRYLIKTRGQQVTLSCSPISGHRSVSWYQQTPGQGLQFLFEYFSETQRNKGNFPGRFSGRQFSNSRSEMNVSTLELGDSALYLCASSSGPRETQYFGPGTRLLVL.